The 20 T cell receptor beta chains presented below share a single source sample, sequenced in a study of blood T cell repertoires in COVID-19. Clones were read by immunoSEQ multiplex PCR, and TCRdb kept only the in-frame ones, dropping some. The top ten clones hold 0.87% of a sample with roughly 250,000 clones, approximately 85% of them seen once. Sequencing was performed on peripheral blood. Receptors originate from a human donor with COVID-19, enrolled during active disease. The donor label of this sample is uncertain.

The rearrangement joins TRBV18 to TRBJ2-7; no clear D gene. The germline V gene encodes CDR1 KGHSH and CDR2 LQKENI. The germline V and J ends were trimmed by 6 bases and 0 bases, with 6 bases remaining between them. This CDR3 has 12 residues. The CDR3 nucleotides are TGTGCCAGCTCCGTTAGCTCCTACGAGCAGTACTTC. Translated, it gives CASSVSSYEQYF.

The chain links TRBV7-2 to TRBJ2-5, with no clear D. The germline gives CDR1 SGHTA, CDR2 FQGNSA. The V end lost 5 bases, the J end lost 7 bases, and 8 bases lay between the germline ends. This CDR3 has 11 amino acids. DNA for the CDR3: TGTGCCAGCAGCCTGGCAGGGACCCAGTACTTC. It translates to CASSLAGTQYF.

The CDR3 region has the DNA TGTGCCAGCAGCGTAAATGTCCAGGGCCTAAATGAGCAGTTCTTC. Translated, it gives CASSVNVQGLNEQFF. The rearrangement links TRBV9 to TRBJ2-1, with D possibly being TRBD1 (5 bases). Trimming cost V 1 base and J 7 bases, with 15 bases left between them. CDR1 and CDR2 from the germline V gene are SGDLS and YYNGEE. The CDR3 runs to 15 residues.

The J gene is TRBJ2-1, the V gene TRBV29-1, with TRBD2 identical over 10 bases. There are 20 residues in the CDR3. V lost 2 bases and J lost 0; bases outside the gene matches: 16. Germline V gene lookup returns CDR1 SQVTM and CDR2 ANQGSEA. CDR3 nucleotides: TGCAGCGTTGAACCAAAGAGGACTAGCGGCCTTCCTAGCTCCTACAATGAGCAGTTCTTC. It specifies CSVEPKRTSGLPSSYNEQFF.

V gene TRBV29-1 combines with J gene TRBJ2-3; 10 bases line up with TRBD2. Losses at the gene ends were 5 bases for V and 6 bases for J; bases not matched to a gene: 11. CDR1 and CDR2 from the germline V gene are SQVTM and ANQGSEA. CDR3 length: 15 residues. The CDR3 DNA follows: TGCAGCGTTCCTGCAGCGGGAGGGTCGAAGGATACGCAGTATTTT. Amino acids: CSVPAAGGSKDTQYF.

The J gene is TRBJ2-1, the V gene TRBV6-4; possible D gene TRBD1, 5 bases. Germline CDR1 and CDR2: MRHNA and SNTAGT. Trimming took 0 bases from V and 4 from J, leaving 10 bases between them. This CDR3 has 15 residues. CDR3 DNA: TGTGCCAGCAGTGACTCATTGACAGCATACAATGAGCAGTTCTTC. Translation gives CASSDSLTAYNEQFF.

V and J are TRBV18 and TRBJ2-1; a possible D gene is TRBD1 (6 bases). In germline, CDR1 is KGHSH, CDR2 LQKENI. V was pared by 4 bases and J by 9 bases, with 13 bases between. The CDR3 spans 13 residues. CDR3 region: CASSLDRTGEQFF. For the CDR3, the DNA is TGTGCCAGCTCACTGGACAGAACGGGTGAGCAGTTCTTC.

The CDR3 DNA reads TGTGCCAGCAGGTCCCAGGGAGGTCGTTACAATGAGCAGTTCTTC. Protein product: CASRSQGGRYNEQFF. The chain uses TRBV2 and TRBJ2-1, with D perhaps matching TRBD2 (6 bases). This CDR3 has 15 amino acids. The V end lost 6 bases, the J end lost 4 bases, and 16 bases lay between the germline ends. The germline V gene has CDR1 SNHLY and CDR2 FYNNEI. The entire variable domain, with the rest obtained from reference TRBV2 and TRBJ2-1, is as follows: EPEVTQTPSHQVTQMGQEVILRCVPISNHLYFYWYRQILGQKVEFLVSFYNNEISEKSEIFDDQFSVERPDGSNFTLKIRSTKLEDSAMYFCASRSQGGRYNEQFFGPGTRLTVL.

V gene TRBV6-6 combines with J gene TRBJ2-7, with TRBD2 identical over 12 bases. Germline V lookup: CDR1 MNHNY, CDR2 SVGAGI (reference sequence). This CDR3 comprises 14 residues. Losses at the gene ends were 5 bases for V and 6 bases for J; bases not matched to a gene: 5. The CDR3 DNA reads TGTGCCAGCAGTCAGACTAGCGGGAGAGCCGAGCAGTACTTC. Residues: CASSQTSGRAEQYF.

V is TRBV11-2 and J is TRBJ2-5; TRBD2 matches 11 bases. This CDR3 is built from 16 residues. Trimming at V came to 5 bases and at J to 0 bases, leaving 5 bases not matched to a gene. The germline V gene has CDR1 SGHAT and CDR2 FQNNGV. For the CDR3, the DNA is TGTGCCAGCAGCCCTGGACTAGCGGGTTACCAAGAGACCCAGTACTTC. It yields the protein CASSPGLAGYQETQYF.

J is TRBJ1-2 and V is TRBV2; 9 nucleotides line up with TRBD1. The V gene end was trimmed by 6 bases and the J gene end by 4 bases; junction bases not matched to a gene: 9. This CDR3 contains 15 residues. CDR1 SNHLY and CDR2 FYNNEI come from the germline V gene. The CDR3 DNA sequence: TGTGCCAGCAGGCCTAACAGGGGGCGCACCTATGGCTACACCTTC. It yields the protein CASRPNRGRTYGYTF.

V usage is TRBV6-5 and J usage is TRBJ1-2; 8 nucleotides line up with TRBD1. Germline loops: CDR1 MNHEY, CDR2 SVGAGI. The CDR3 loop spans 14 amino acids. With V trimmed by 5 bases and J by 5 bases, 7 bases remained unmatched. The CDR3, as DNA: TGTGCCAGCAGTCTGACAGGGGCTGATTATGGCTACACCTTC. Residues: CASSLTGADYGYTF.

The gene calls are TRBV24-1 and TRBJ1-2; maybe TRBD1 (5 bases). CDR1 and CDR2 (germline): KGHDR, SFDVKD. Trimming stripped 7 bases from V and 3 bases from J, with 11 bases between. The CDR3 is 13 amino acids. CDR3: CATSATQDYGYTF. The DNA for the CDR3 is TGTGCCACCAGCGCCACACAGGACTATGGCTACACCTTC.

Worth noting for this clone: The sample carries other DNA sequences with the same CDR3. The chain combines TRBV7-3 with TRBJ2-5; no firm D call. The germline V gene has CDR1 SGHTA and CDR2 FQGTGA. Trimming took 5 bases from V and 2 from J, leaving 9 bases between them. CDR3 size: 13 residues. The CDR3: CASSRGSQETQYF. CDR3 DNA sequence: TGTGCCAGCAGCCGAGGATCGCAAGAGACCCAGTACTTC.

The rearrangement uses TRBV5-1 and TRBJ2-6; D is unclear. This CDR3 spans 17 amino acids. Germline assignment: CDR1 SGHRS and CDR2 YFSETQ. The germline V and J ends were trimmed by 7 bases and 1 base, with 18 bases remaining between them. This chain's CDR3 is CASCIGAAASGANVLTF. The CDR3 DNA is TGCGCCAGCTGCATTGGAGCCGCAGCGTCTGGGGCCAACGTCCTGACTTTC.

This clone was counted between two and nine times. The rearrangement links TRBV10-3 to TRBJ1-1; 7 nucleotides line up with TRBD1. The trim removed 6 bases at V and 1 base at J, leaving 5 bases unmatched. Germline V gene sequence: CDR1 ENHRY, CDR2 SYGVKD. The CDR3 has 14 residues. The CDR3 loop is CAIRIQGTNTEAFF. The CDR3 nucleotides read TGTGCCATCAGGATACAGGGGACGAACACTGAAGCTTTCTTT.

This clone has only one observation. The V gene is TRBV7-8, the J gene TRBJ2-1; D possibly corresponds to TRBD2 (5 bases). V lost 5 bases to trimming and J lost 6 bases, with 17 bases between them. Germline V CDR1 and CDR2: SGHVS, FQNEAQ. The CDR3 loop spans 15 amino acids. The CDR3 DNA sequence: TGTGCCAGCAGCACACCCCCTCTTGCGGGCAATGAGCAGTTCTTC. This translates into CASSTPPLAGNEQFF.

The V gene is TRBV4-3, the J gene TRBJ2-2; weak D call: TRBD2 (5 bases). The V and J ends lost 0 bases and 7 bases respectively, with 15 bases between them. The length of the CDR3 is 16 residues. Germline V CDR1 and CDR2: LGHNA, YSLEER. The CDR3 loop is CASSQDQAVASGELFF. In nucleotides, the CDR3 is TGCGCCAGCAGCCAAGATCAAGCGGTGGCGAGCGGGGAGCTGTTTTTT.

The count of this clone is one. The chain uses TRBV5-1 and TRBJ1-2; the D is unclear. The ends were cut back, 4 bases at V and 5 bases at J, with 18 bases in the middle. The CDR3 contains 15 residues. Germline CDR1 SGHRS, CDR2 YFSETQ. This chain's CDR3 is CASSPPLEVSYGYTF. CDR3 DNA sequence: TGCGCCAGCAGCCCTCCTTTGGAGGTATCGTATGGCTACACCTTC.

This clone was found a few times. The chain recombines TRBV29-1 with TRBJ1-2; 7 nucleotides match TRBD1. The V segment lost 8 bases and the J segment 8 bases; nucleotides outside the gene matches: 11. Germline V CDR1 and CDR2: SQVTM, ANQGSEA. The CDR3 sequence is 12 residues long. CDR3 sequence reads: CSPPGQRWGYTF. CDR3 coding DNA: TGCAGCCCGCCGGGACAGCGGTGGGGCTACACCTTC.